Listed below are T cell receptor beta chains from one sample, sequenced in a study of T cells after yellow fever vaccination. MiXCR, run by TCRdb on the 5' RACE reads, gives a single entry per CDR3 protein. The sample comprises hundreds of thousands of distinct CDR3 sequences, roughly 12% of which are singletons, and over 11% rests with the top ten. Sequencing was performed on PBMCs, taken on the day of the yellow fever booster vaccination. All receptors come from a man in his thirties or forties who received the YFV17D yellow fever vaccine. Each CDR3 is given with its conserved first and last residue. D genes are given only for firm matches. A clone size is listed for some rows: how often the clone was seen (once, few, many), or a class if it is expanded.

D gene: TRBD1; V gene: TRBV9; clone size: .; J gene: TRBJ1-2; CDR3 protein: CASSVGSGGNYGYTF; CDR3 DNA: TGTGCCAGCAGCGTAGGCTCAGGGGGGAACTATGGCTACACCTTC
D gene: TRBD1; V gene: TRBV7-3; clone size: .; J gene: TRBJ1-2; CDR3 protein: CASSLRPQGADGYTF; CDR3 DNA: TGTGCCAGCAGCTTGCGCCCACAGGGGGCGGATGGCTACACCTTC
D gene: TRBD2; V gene: TRBV7-8; clone size: few; J gene: TRBJ2-1; CDR3 protein: CASSLVTSGRSEQFF; CDR3 DNA: TGTGCCAGCAGCTTAGTTACTAGCGGGAGGTCCGAGCAGTTCTTC
D gene: .; V gene: TRBV5-8; clone size: .; J gene: TRBJ1-1; CDR3 protein: CASSKTTGLMNTEDFF; CDR3 DNA: TGTGCCAGCAGCAAGACGACAGGTCTCATGAACACTGAAGATTTCTTT
D gene: TRBD1; V gene: TRBV20-1; clone size: .; J gene: TRBJ2-7; CDR3 protein: CSAARQGFSYEQYF; CDR3 DNA: TGCAGTGCTGCCAGACAGGGCTTCTCCTACGAGCAGTACTTC
D gene: .; V gene: TRBV4-3; clone size: .; J gene: TRBJ2-2; CDR3 protein: CASSQEGYIGELFF; CDR3 DNA: TGCGCCAGCAGCCAAGAGGGGTACATCGGGGAGCTGTTTTTT
D gene: TRBD1; V gene: TRBV10-3; clone size: many; J gene: TRBJ2-1; CDR3 protein: CAISEWDRGGHNEQFF; CDR3 DNA: TGTGCCATCAGTGAGTGGGACAGGGGAGGGCACAATGAGCAGTTCTTC
D gene: .; V gene: TRBV20-1; clone size: .; J gene: TRBJ1-3; CDR3 protein: CSAVDSLSGNTIYF; CDR3 DNA: TGCAGTGCTGTAGACTCCCTCTCTGGAAACACCATATATTTT
D gene: TRBD2; V gene: TRBV7-9; clone size: few; J gene: TRBJ2-1; CDR3 protein: CASSSIAGEAYNEQFF; CDR3 DNA: TGTGCCAGCAGCTCCATTGCGGGGGAAGCCTACAATGAGCAGTTCTTC
D gene: TRBD2; V gene: TRBV11-1; clone size: few; J gene: TRBJ2-3; CDR3 protein: CASSPGTSGIGDTQYF; CDR3 DNA: TGTGCCAGCAGCCCTGGGACTAGCGGGATAGGGGATACGCAGTATTTT
D gene: TRBD1; V gene: TRBV12-3/TRBV12-4; clone size: .; J gene: TRBJ2-4; CDR3 protein: CASSLLTGGGNIQYF; CDR3 DNA: TGTGCCAGCAGTTTATTGACAGGGGGGGGAAACATTCAGTACTTC
D gene: .; V gene: TRBV5-1; clone size: once; J gene: TRBJ2-1; CDR3 protein: CASSLGHGYNEQFF; CDR3 DNA: TGCGCCAGCAGCTTGGGACACGGCTACAATGAGCAGTTCTTC
D gene: TRBD1; V gene: TRBV14; clone size: few; J gene: TRBJ1-1; CDR3 protein: CASSQLPGGFFAEAFF; CDR3 DNA: TGTGCCAGCAGCCAACTCCCAGGGGGCTTTTTCGCTGAAGCTTTCTTT
D gene: .; V gene: TRBV10-3; clone size: many; J gene: TRBJ2-7; CDR3 protein: CAISVTGGRDGSYEQYF; CDR3 DNA: TGTGCCATCAGTGTAACCGGGGGCAGGGACGGGTCCTACGAGCAGTACTTC
D gene: .; V gene: TRBV7-9; clone size: .; J gene: TRBJ2-1; CDR3 protein: CASSTRIYNEQFF; CDR3 DNA: TGTGCCAGCAGCACCAGGATTTACAATGAGCAGTTCTTC
D gene: .; V gene: TRBV7-6; clone size: .; J gene: TRBJ2-3; CDR3 protein: CASSLGNGPSTDTQYF; CDR3 DNA: TGTGCCAGCAGCCTCGGGAATGGGCCTAGCACAGATACGCAGTATTTT
D gene: TRBD1; V gene: TRBV20-1; clone size: many; J gene: TRBJ2-7; CDR3 protein: CSARRQGDEQYF; CDR3 DNA: TGCAGTGCTAGAAGGCAGGGGGACGAGCAGTACTTC
D gene: TRBD1; V gene: TRBV7-2; clone size: many; J gene: TRBJ1-6; CDR3 protein: CASSWDRANSPLHF; CDR3 DNA: TGTGCCAGCAGCTGGGACAGGGCCAATTCACCCCTCCACTTT
D gene: .; V gene: TRBV9; clone size: few; J gene: TRBJ2-1; CDR3 protein: CASSVAVGVNPNNEQFF; CDR3 DNA: TGTGCCAGCAGCGTAGCGGTCGGAGTCAATCCTAACAATGAGCAGTTCTTC
D gene: .; V gene: TRBV10-3; clone size: few; J gene: TRBJ1-6; CDR3 protein: CAISESENGLNNSPLHF; CDR3 DNA: TGTGCCATCAGTGAGTCGGAGAACGGACTCAATAATTCACCCCTCCACTTT
D gene: TRBD2; V gene: TRBV7-9; clone size: .; J gene: TRBJ2-1; CDR3 protein: CASSWTSGSRDEQFF; CDR3 DNA: TGTGCCAGCAGCTGGACTAGCGGGAGTCGGGATGAGCAGTTCTTC
D gene: TRBD2; V gene: TRBV6-5; clone size: .; J gene: TRBJ2-7; CDR3 protein: CASSYSTSLYYEQYF; CDR3 DNA: TGTGCCAGCAGTTACTCGACTAGCCTATACTACGAGCAGTACTTC
D gene: TRBD2; V gene: TRBV7-8; clone size: .; J gene: TRBJ2-7; CDR3 protein: CASSSLGLVGRRAYEQYF; CDR3 DNA: TGTGCCAGCAGCTCCTTAGGACTAGTAGGACGCCGAGCCTACGAGCAGTACTTC
D gene: .; V gene: TRBV20-1; clone size: .; J gene: TRBJ1-1; CDR3 protein: CSARVSGSPRTEAFF; CDR3 DNA: TGCAGTGCTAGAGTCTCGGGGTCCCCACGCACTGAAGCTTTCTTT
D gene: .; V gene: TRBV9; clone size: few; J gene: TRBJ2-5; CDR3 protein: CASSVGPEPRTQETQYF; CDR3 DNA: TGTGCCAGCAGCGTAGGCCCAGAGCCGAGGACCCAAGAGACCCAGTACTTC
D gene: .; V gene: TRBV20-1; clone size: .; J gene: TRBJ2-3; CDR3 protein: CSAGGAAADTQYF; CDR3 DNA: TGCAGTGCCGGAGGGGCCGCCGCAGATACGCAGTATTTT
D gene: .; V gene: TRBV10-3; clone size: .; J gene: TRBJ2-2; CDR3 protein: CAIAGHLTGELFF; CDR3 DNA: TGTGCCATCGCGGGACATTTAACCGGGGAGCTGTTTTTT
D gene: .; V gene: TRBV6-5; clone size: .; J gene: TRBJ2-5; CDR3 protein: CASRVEETQYF; CDR3 DNA: TGTGCCAGCCGGGTTGAAGAGACCCAGTACTTC
D gene: .; V gene: TRBV15; clone size: few; J gene: TRBJ2-7; CDR3 protein: CATSRDNRDRSYEQYF; CDR3 DNA: TGTGCCACCAGCAGAGATAACCGGGACCGCTCCTACGAGCAGTACTTC
D gene: TRBD2; V gene: TRBV6-1; clone size: few; J gene: TRBJ2-7; CDR3 protein: CASRNPGTSGYEQYF; CDR3 DNA: TGTGCCAGCAGAAACCCGGGGACTAGCGGCTACGAGCAGTACTTC
D gene: .; V gene: TRBV4-3; clone size: .; J gene: TRBJ1-1; CDR3 protein: CASSQALRYTEAFF; CDR3 DNA: TGCGCCAGCAGCCAAGCCTTGAGATACACTGAAGCTTTCTTT
D gene: .; V gene: TRBV20-1; clone size: many; J gene: TRBJ2-3; CDR3 protein: CSARDEREQDTQYF; CDR3 DNA: TGCAGTGCTAGAGATGAACGCGAACAAGATACGCAGTATTTT
D gene: .; V gene: TRBV7-9; clone size: .; J gene: TRBJ1-2; CDR3 protein: CASSYGGARNYGYTF; CDR3 DNA: TGTGCCAGCAGCTATGGAGGGGCCCGCAACTATGGCTACACCTTC
D gene: .; V gene: TRBV20-1; clone size: .; J gene: TRBJ2-3; CDR3 protein: CSASVRPDTQYF; CDR3 DNA: TGCAGTGCCAGCGTCCGCCCCGATACGCAGTATTTT
D gene: .; V gene: TRBV28; clone size: .; J gene: TRBJ2-7; CDR3 protein: CAIGQRYEQYF; CDR3 DNA: TGTGCCATAGGACAGCGATACGAGCAGTACTTC
D gene: TRBD2; V gene: TRBV5-1; clone size: .; J gene: TRBJ2-7; CDR3 protein: CASSHGLAGDVDF; CDR3 DNA: TGCGCCAGCAGTCATGGACTAGCGGGAGATGTGGACTTC
D gene: .; V gene: TRBV7-6; clone size: many; J gene: TRBJ2-5; CDR3 protein: CASSLAFGSAETQYF; CDR3 DNA: TGTGCCAGCAGCTTAGCGTTTGGTAGCGCAGAGACCCAGTACTTC
D gene: .; V gene: TRBV7-2; clone size: .; J gene: TRBJ2-1; CDR3 protein: CASSFTRSTPCHWEQFF; CDR3 DNA: TGTGCCAGCAGCTTTACCCGATCGACACCATGCCATTGGGAGCAGTTCTTC
D gene: TRBD2; V gene: TRBV20-1; clone size: .; J gene: TRBJ2-3; CDR3 protein: CSGRGGRRDTQYF; CDR3 DNA: TGCAGTGGTCGTGGCGGGAGGCGGGATACGCAGTATTTT
D gene: TRBD1; V gene: TRBV5-1; clone size: many; J gene: TRBJ1-4; CDR3 protein: CASSISGTGNEKLFF; CDR3 DNA: TGCGCCAGCAGCATTTCCGGGACAGGCAACGAAAAACTGTTTTTT